The 27 T cell receptor beta chains presented below share a single source sample, sequenced in a study of cytotoxic CD8 clonotypes in ibrutinib-treated CLL. Profiled with immunoSEQ multiplex PCR; TCRdb holds only in-frame clones, not every one. The sample holds a few hundred thousand clones, less than 75% seen once. This sample comprised PBMCs, obtained after 24 months of ibrutinib treatment. Every receptor here comes from a human donor with chronic lymphocytic leukemia.

This chain uses TRBV12-5 with TRBJ1-5; no firm D call. The CDR3 covers 14 residues. The germline V gene has CDR1 LGHNT and CDR2 FRNRAP. Trimming took off 2 bases at V and 9 bases at J, with 14 bases between the two ends. CDR3 sequence: CASGLTPPRRPQHF. The CDR3 DNA follows: TGTGCTAGTGGTTTGACACCTCCGAGGCGGCCCCAGCATTTT. Complete variable domain (other parts from reference TRBV12-5 and TRBJ1-5): DARVTQTPRHKVTEMGQEVTMRCQPILGHNTVFWYRQTMMQGLELLAYFRNRAPLDDSGMPKDRFSAEMPDATLATLKIQPSEPRDSAVYFCASGLTPPRRPQHFGDGTRLSIL.

This chain joins TRBV18 and TRBJ1-5, with a weak D call TRBD1 (6 bases). Germline CDR1 reads KGHSH; CDR2 reads LQKENI. V was trimmed by 2 bases and J by 7 bases, leaving 9 bases between them. The CDR3 is made up of 13 amino acids. In DNA, the CDR3 is TGTGCCAGCTCACCAGCAGGGGTACAGCCCCAGCATTTT. Protein sequence: CASSPAGVQPQHF.

J is TRBJ2-7 and V is TRBV18, with 8 bases matching TRBD1. V gave up 1 base and J gave up 5 bases; unmatched junction bases: 1. This CDR3 is built from 13 residues. In germline, CDR1 is KGHSH, CDR2 LQKENI. CDR3 residues: CASSPLGQDEQYF. CDR3 coding DNA: TGTGCCAGCTCACCACTGGGACAGGACGAGCAGTACTTC.

The chain is built from TRBV20-1 and TRBJ2-7; D is unresolved. Germline CDR1 DFQATT, CDR2 SNEGSKA (reference sequence). Trimming cost V 3 bases and J 4 bases, with 4 bases left between them. The CDR3 is 10 residues long. The CDR3 region has the DNA TGCAGTGCTAGCGCATACGAGCAGTACTTC. The encoded protein is CSASAYEQYF.

The CDR3 loop is CASSTPGTTSYEQYF. The CDR3 DNA reads as TGTGCCAGTAGTACCCCCGGGACCACATCCTACGAGCAGTACTTC. This chain connects TRBV19 to TRBJ2-7; TRBD1 or TRBD2 may be the D gene (5 bases each). The V end lost 4 bases, the J end lost 1 base, and 14 bases lay between the germline ends. The CDR3 runs 15 residues. From germline, CDR1 is LNHDA and CDR2 SQIVND (reference sequence).

The V gene is TRBV19, the J gene TRBJ1-2; D may be TRBD1 (5 bases). The germline CDR1 and CDR2 sequences are LNHDA and SQIVND (reference sequence). This CDR3 has 13 amino acids. Trimming removed 6 bases at V and 8 bases at J, with 16 bases between. The CDR3 coding sequence is TGTGCCAGTAGCCTAACAGGAATAGGCGGCTACACCTTC. It specifies CASSLTGIGGYTF. Using reference TRBV19 and TRBJ1-2 for the parts outside the CDR3, the full variable domain is DGGITQSPKYLFRKEGQNVTLSCEQNLNHDAMYWYRQDPGQGLRLIYYSQIVNDFQKGDIAEGYSVSREKKESFPLTVTSAQKNPTAFYLCASSLTGIGGYTFGSGTRLTVV.

This chain connects TRBV19 to TRBJ2-2, with D perhaps TRBD2 (6 bases). The CDR3 runs to 16 residues. Germline V CDR1 and CDR2: LNHDA, SQIVND (reference sequence). Trimming pared 3 bases from V and 7 bases from J, leaving 18 bases between. The CDR3 nucleotides are TGTGCCAGTAGTATCCCTGGGTCAGGGAGGAGCGGGGAGCTGTTTTTT. Amino acids: CASSIPGSGRSGELFF. The full variable domain, completed using reference TRBV19 and TRBJ2-2, is DGGITQSPKYLFRKEGQNVTLSCEQNLNHDAMYWYRQDPGQGLRLIYYSQIVNDFQKGDIAEGYSVSREKKESFPLTVTSAQKNPTAFYLCASSIPGSGRSGELFFGEGSRLTVL.

A few counts support this clone. The gene calls are TRBV28 and TRBJ1-3, with D unclear. Germline CDR1 and CDR2: MDHEN and SYDVKM. V gave up 6 bases and J gave up 6 bases, with 12 bases separating them. The CDR3 is 13 amino acids. The CDR3 region is CASRLDTSNTIYF. The CDR3 nucleotides read TGTGCCAGCAGACTCGACACCTCAAACACCATATATTTT.

This chain connects TRBV10-1 to TRBJ2-3; no firm D call. From germline, CDR1 is WNHNN and CDR2 SYGVQD (reference sequence). Between the trimmed V and J ends, which lost 6 bases and 1 base, there was a span of 8 bases. The CDR3 has 13 residues. The CDR3 coding sequence is TGCGCCAGCAGGCCGGGTGGCACAGATACGCAGTATTTT. This encodes CASRPGGTDTQYF.

The rearrangement joins TRBV2 to TRBJ2-7, with D unclear. The CDR3 is made up of 12 amino acids. The V and J ends lost 1 base and 5 bases respectively, with 6 bases between them. From germline, CDR1 is SNHLY and CDR2 FYNNEI. As DNA, the CDR3 is TGTGCCAGCAGTGAAGATGTTGACGAGCAGTACTTC. Residues: CASSEDVDEQYF.

This clone was seen only once. The chain uses TRBV6-6 and TRBJ2-2; a weak D match, TRBD2 (5 bases). In germline, CDR1 is MNHNY, CDR2 SVGAGI (reference sequence). Trimming stripped 0 bases from V and 2 bases from J, with 10 bases between. The CDR3 is 16 residues long. Here the CDR3 DNA reads TGTGCCAGCAGTTACTCGCTCCCGGGAAACACCGGGGAGCTGTTTTTT. Translating gives CASSYSLPGNTGELFF.

The rearrangement links TRBV25-1 to TRBJ1-4, with 8 bases fitting TRBD1. From germline, CDR1 is MGHDK and CDR2 SYGVNS. V lost 2 bases, J lost 7 bases, and 6 bases stayed unmatched. The CDR3 covers 15 residues. The CDR3 DNA reads as TGTGCCAGCAGTGAACCTACAGGGGGGGGTGAAAAACTGTTTTTT. Its translation: CASSEPTGGGEKLFF.

The gene calls are TRBV29-1 and TRBJ2-7; D may be TRBD2 (5 bases). CDR1 and CDR2 from the germline V gene are SQVTM and ANQGSEA. V dropped 3 bases and J dropped 6 bases, with 12 bases sitting between them. CDR3 length: 12 residues. The CDR3, as DNA: TGCAGCGTTGAGTCGGGCCGGGGCGAGCAGTACTTC. Its protein is CSVESGRGEQYF.

This chain joins TRBV14 and TRBJ1-2, with D tentatively TRBD1 (5 bases). The CDR3 is 12 amino acids. V lost 0 bases and J lost 8, with 7 bases in between. Germline V gene lookup returns CDR1 SGHDN and CDR2 FVKESK. The CDR3 region is CASSQDRGGYTF. The CDR3 DNA reads TGTGCCAGCAGCCAAGACCGGGGCGGCTACACCTTC.

The rearrangement joins TRBV5-1 to TRBJ2-7; maybe TRBD2 (6 bases). Trimming removed 3 bases from V and 3 bases from J, with 13 bases in between. The CDR3 is made up of 14 amino acids. CDR1 and CDR2 (germline): SGHRS, YFSETQ. CDR3 nucleotides: TGCGCCAGCAGCTGGAGGGGCTCCAACTACGAGCAGTACTTC. Amino acid sequence: CASSWRGSNYEQYF.

This clone appeared a few times. This chain uses TRBV19 with TRBJ1-2; D gene uncertain. There are 13 residues in the CDR3. Deletions cut 5 bases from V and 9 bases from J, with 16 bases between. The V gene's germline CDR1 is LNHDA and CDR2 SQIVND (reference sequence). CDR3 DNA sequence: TGTGCCAGTAGTCGGATTGAGGTAGTCAGCTACACCTTC. Amino acids: CASSRIEVVSYTF.

The chain employs TRBV6-5 and TRBJ2-5, with a tentative D call TRBD1 (5 bases). Germline assignment: CDR1 MNHEY and CDR2 SVGAGI. The CDR3 contains 14 residues. Trimming took 6 bases from V and 1 from J, leaving 12 bases between them. The CDR3 here is CASRRPQGQETQYF. The DNA of the CDR3 is TGTGCCAGCAGGCGACCCCAGGGCCAAGAGACCCAGTACTTC.

The rearrangement links TRBV2 to TRBJ2-7, with D perhaps matching TRBD2 (5 bases). CDR3 length: 13 amino acids. Germline V CDR1 and CDR2: SNHLY, FYNNEI. V dropped 6 bases and J dropped 7 bases, with 16 bases sitting between them. The CDR3 nucleotides are TGTGCCAGCAGGAGGGTTCAGACGGCGGAGCAGTACTTC. Translated: CASRRVQTAEQYF.

This clone has a handful of counts. This chain uses TRBV7-3 with TRBJ2-2; D assignment may be TRBD1 or TRBD2 (5 bases each). Germline-derived CDR1 and CDR2 are SGHTA and FQGTGA. V dropped 6 bases and J dropped 1 base, with 15 bases sitting between them. There are 16 residues in the CDR3. CDR3 DNA sequence: TGTGCCAGCAGGCAAAGGGGAGAGATGAACACCGGGGAGCTGTTTTTT. This translates into CASRQRGEMNTGELFF.

DNA of the CDR3: TGTGCCAGCAGCCTAATGGGCTTTTACAATGAGCAGTTCTTC. It specifies CASSLMGFYNEQFF. V and J are TRBV14 and TRBJ2-1; no reliable D call. Germline V lookup: CDR1 SGHDN, CDR2 FVKESK. V was cut by 4 bases and J by 4 bases, with 11 bases left in between. This CDR3 contains 14 residues.

The DNA of the CDR3 is TGTGCCAGCAGCTTAAGTTCCGCCGGAAACGATCAGCCCCAGCATTTT. Translation: CASSLSSAGNDQPQHF. V is TRBV11-2 and J is TRBJ1-5; no firm D call. CDR1 SGHAT and CDR2 FQNNGV come from the germline V gene. The V end lost 2 bases, the J end lost 5 bases, and 16 bases lay between the germline ends. The CDR3 runs 16 residues. The full variable domain, completed using reference TRBV11-2 and TRBJ1-5, is EAGVAQSPRYKIIEKRQSVAFWCNPISGHATLYWYQQILGQGPKLLIQFQNNGVVDDSQLPKDRFSAERLKGVDSTLKIQPAKLEDSAVYLCASSLSSAGNDQPQHFGDGTRLSIL.

The chain couples TRBV28 to TRBJ1-5; D is unresolved. The germline CDR1 and CDR2 sequences are MDHEN and SYDVKM. The CDR3 contains 15 residues. V lost 7 bases, J lost 2 bases, and 15 bases lay in between. The CDR3 DNA reads TGTGCCAGCATGGCAGCCCTTGGGGGCAATCAGCCCCAGCATTTT. Amino acids: CASMAALGGNQPQHF.

The rearrangement uses TRBV2 and TRBJ2-1; 11 bases are a match to TRBD2. Trimming at V came to 6 bases and at J to 5 bases, leaving 9 bases not matched to a gene. The V gene's germline CDR1 is SNHLY and CDR2 FYNNEI. The CDR3 loop spans 16 amino acids. The CDR3 here is CASSLIPGLADNEQFF. CDR3 nucleotide sequence: TGTGCCAGCAGCTTAATACCGGGACTAGCGGACAATGAGCAGTTCTTC.

The V gene is TRBV7-3, the J gene TRBJ2-3; D not certain. Looked up from germline, CDR1 is SGHTA and CDR2 is FQGTGA. This CDR3 is 17 amino acids long. Trimming removed 2 bases from V and 3 bases from J, with 18 bases in between. CDR3 amino acids: CASSLLGSAVLTDTQYF. The DNA of the CDR3 is TGTGCCAGCAGCTTACTAGGATCAGCAGTCTTAACAGATACGCAGTATTTT.

This clone showed up just a few times. J is TRBJ2-5 and V is TRBV7-8; 10 nucleotides align to TRBD2. The ends lost 5 bases at V and 2 bases at J; junction bases unmatched: 11. The CDR3 consists of 17 residues. The germline V gene encodes CDR1 SGHVS and CDR2 FQNEAQ. Here the CDR3 reads CASSPGMTSGQQETQYF. CDR3 DNA sequence: TGTGCCAGCAGCCCAGGGATGACTAGCGGGCAACAAGAGACCCAGTACTTC. Together with reference TRBV7-8 and TRBJ2-5, the CDR3 gives the full variable domain: GAGVSQSPRYKVAKRGQDVALRCDPISGHVSLFWYQQALGQGPEFLTYFQNEAQLDKSGLPSDRFFAERPEGSVSTLKIQRTQQEDSAVYLCASSPGMTSGQQETQYFGPGTRLLVL.

This clone was seen only a few times. The J gene is TRBJ2-7, the V gene TRBV7-3, with D tentatively TRBD2 (5 bases). This CDR3 comprises 12 residues. Deletions cut 3 bases from V and 6 bases from J, with 9 bases between. Germline V lookup: CDR1 SGHTA, CDR2 FQGTGA. The DNA for the CDR3 is TGTGCCAGCAGCTTTCGAGGGAGCGAGCAGTACTTC. It encodes CASSFRGSEQYF.

The chain employs TRBV9 and TRBJ2-3, with 12 bases aligning to TRBD2. V was clipped by 4 bases and J by 3 bases; unmatched bases: 9. Germline CDR1 and CDR2: SGDLS and YYNGEE. The CDR3 is made up of 17 amino acids. CDR3: CASSLRTSGISTDTQYF. The CDR3 DNA reads TGTGCCAGCAGCCTTCGGACTAGCGGGATCTCTACAGATACGCAGTATTTT.